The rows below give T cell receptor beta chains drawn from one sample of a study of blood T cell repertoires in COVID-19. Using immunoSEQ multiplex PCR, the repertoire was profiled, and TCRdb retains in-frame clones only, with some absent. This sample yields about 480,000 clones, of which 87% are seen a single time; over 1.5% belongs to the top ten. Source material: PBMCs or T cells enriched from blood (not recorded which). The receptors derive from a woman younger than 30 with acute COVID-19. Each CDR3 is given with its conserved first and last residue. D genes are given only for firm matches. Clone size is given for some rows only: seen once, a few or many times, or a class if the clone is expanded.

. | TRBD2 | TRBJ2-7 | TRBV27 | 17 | TGTGCCAGCAGCCCCCAACCGGGGACTAGCGCATCCTACGAGCAGTACTTC | CASSPQPGTSASYEQYF
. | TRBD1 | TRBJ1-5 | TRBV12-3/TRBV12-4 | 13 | TGTGCCAGCAGAGGACAGGGGGATCAGCCCCAGCATTTT | CASRGQGDQPQHF
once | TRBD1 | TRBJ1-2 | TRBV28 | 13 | TGTGCCAGCACCCGAGGGGACAGCTATGGCTACACCTTC | CASTRGDSYGYTF
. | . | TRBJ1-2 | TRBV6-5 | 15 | TGTGCCAGCAGTTACTCGGACAGCCTTTCCTATGGCTACACCTTC | CASSYSDSLSYGYTF
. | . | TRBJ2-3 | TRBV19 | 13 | TGTGCCAGTAGTATTGAGGCCAGAGATACGCAGTATTTT | CASSIEARDTQYF
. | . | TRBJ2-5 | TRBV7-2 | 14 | TGTGCCAGCAGGCACTCAGCGAATCAAGAGACCCAGTACTTC | CASRHSANQETQYF
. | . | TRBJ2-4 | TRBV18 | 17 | TGTGCCAGCTCACTTAATAGGGGTCCTGCGGCCAAAAACATTCAGTACTTC | CASSLNRGPAAKNIQYF
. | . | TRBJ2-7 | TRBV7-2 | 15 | TGTGCCAGCAGCTTAGTCTCGACAGCCTCCTACGAGCAGTACTTC | CASSLVSTASYEQYF
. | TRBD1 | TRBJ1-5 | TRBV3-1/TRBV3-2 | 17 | TGTGCCAGCAGTCCTACAGGGGGCGCATATAGCAATCAGCCCCAGCATTTT | CASSPTGGAYSNQPQHF
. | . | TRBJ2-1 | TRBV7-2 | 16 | TGTGCCAGCAGCCCGCAAGGGGGGGGAAGAGGCAATGAGCAGTTCTTC | CASSPQGGGRGNEQFF
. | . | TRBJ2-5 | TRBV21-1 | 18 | TGTGCCAGCAGCAAAGCGAATAGCGGGAGGAAAGCCCAGGAGACCCAGTACTTC | CASSKANSGRKAQETQYF
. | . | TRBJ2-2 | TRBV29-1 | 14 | TGCAGCGTTCTCAGTCAGCGGAAAACCGGGGAGCTGTTTTTT | CSVLSQRKTGELFF
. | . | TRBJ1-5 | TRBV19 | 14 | TGTGCCAGTAGTATAGACAGTAACAATCAGCCCCAGCATTTT | CASSIDSNNQPQHF
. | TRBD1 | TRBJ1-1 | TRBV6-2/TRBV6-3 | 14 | TGTGCCAGCAGTTTACAGGGGGTGGTCTCAGAAGCTTTCTTT | CASSLQGVVSEAFF
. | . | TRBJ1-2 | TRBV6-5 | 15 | TGTGCCAGCAGTTCCCATCCGACTGAGAACTATGGCTACACCTTC | CASSSHPTENYGYTF
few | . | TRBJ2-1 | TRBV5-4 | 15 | TGTGCCAGCAGCTTGGTCAGTCAGGGTAACAATGAGCAGTTCTTC | CASSLVSQGNNEQFF